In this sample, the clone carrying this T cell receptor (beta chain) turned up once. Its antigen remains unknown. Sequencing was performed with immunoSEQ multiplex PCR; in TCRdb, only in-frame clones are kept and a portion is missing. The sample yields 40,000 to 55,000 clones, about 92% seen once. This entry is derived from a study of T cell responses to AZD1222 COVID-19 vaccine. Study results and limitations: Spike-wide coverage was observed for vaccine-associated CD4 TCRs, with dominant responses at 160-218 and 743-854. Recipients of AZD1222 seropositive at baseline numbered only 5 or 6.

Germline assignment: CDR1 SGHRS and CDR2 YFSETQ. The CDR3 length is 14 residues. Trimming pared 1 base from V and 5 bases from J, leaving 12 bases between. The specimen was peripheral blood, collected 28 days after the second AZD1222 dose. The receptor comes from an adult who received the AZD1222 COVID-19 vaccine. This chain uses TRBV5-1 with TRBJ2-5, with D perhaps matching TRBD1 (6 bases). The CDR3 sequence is CASSLSGVRETQYF. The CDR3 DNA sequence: TGCGCCAGCAGCTTGTCAGGGGTAAGGGAGACCCAGTACTTC.